Described below is a single T cell receptor (beta chain) sequence and its context. Its cognate antigen is unknown. These data belong to a study of monozygotic twins with cystic fibrosis. Study conclusions and caveats: Clonality was generally low (median around 0.009), higher in the most severe patients. Unrelated CF individuals shared fewer identical clonotypes than monozygotic CF twins.

V lost 5 bases, J lost 2 bases, and 13 bases lay in between. The CDR3 is 14 residues long. Per the germline V gene, CDR1 is SGHTA and CDR2 is FQGNSA. TCRdb's copy holds only in-frame clones and misses some; the assay was immunoSEQ multiplex PCR. Of some 20,000 clones detected, 95% to 97% appear once; the ten largest clones hold under 2.5%. This chain joins TRBV7-2 and TRBJ2-7; the D gene is possibly TRBD1 (6 bases). Sequenced: blood. The clonotype comes from a woman in her 30s with cystic fibrosis. DNA of the CDR3: TGTGCCAGCAGCCCTAAGACAGGAACCTACGAGCAGTACTTC. It yields the protein CASSPKTGTYEQYF.